This T cell receptor (beta chain) was found in a study of cytomegalovirus exposure and HLA in healthy donors. Overall study: Tens of millions of unique TCRs from HLA-typed donors were held in an early release of data. Study results and limitations: Follow-up analysis seemed to connect common viral pathogens with several of the most significant clusters identified.

CDR3 size: 15 residues. With 7 bases clipped from V and 4 bases from J, the junction kept 10 bases outside the gene matches. CDR1 is MDHEN and CDR2 is SYDVKM in the germline V gene. Notes on this clone: What it binds is unknown.

The PCR used 60 Vbeta and 13 Jbeta primers. This table comes from immunoSEQ multiplex PCR, and its TCRdb copy is limited to in-frame clones, with some not included. The repertoire consists of about 150,000 clones, with 79% occurring once and the leading ten covering less than 10%. The specimen sequenced was PBMCs. The receptor was derived from a man under 40 in good health and CMV-seropositive. The chain carries TRBV28 and TRBJ1-1; 9 bases line up with TRBD1. The CDR3 sequence: CASTYPPTGGTEAFF. Here the CDR3 DNA reads TGTGCCAGCACCTACCCCCCGACAGGGGGCACTGAAGCTTTCTTT. The full variable domain, completed using reference TRBV28 and TRBJ1-1, is DVKVTQSSRYLVKRTGEKVFLECVQDMDHENMFWYRQDPGLGLRLIYFSYDVKMKEKGDIPEGYSVSREKKERFSLILESASTNQTSMYLCASTYPPTGGTEAFFGQGTRLTVV.